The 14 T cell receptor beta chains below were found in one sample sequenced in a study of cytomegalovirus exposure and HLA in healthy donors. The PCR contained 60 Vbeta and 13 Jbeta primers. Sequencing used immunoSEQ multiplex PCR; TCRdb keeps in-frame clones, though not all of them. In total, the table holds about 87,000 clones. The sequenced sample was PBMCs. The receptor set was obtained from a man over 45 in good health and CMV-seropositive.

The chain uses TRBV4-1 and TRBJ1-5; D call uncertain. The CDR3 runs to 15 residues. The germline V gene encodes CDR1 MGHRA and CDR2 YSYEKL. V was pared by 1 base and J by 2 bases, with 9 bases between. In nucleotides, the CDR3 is TGCGCCAGCAGCCAAGTCAGTTTGGGCAATCAGCCCCAGCATTTT. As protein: CASSQVSLGNQPQHF.

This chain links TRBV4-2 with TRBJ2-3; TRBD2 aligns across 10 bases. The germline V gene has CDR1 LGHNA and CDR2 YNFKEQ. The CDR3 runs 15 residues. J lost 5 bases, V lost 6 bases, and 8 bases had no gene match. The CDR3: CASRGSGLAQDTQYF. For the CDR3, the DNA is TGTGCCAGCAGAGGATCGGGACTAGCGCAAGATACGCAGTATTTT.

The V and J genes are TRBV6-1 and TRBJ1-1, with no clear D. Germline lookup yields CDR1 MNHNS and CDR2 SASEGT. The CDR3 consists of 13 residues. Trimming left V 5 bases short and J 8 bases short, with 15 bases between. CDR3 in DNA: TGTGCCAGCAGTTCCGCGGGCCTAATGGAAGCTTTCTTT. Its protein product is CASSSAGLMEAFF.

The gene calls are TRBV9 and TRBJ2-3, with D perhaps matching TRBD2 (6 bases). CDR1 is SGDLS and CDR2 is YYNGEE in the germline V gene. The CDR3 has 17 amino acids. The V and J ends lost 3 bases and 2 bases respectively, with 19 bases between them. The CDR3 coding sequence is TGTGCCAGCAGCGGCCCCAGGGCAGGGAGGTCCACAGATACGCAGTATTTT. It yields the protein CASSGPRAGRSTDTQYF.

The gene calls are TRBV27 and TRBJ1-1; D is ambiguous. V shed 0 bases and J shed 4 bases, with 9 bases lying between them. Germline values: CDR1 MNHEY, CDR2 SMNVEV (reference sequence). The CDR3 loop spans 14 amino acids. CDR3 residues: CASSLSSVGTEAFF. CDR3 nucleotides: TGTGCCAGCAGTTTATCGAGCGTTGGCACTGAAGCTTTCTTT.

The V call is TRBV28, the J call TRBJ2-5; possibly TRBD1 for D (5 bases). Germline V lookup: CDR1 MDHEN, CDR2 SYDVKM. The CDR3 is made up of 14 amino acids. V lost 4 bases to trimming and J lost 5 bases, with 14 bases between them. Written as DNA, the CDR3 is TGTGCCAGCAGTTCAGCAGGGTTAGGGGAGACCCAGTACTTC. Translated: CASSSAGLGETQYF.

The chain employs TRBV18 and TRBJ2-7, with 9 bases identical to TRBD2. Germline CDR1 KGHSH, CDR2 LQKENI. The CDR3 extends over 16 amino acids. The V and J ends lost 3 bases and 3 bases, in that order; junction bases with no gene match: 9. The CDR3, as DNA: TGTGCCAGCTCACCCCTGCGGGCGGGAGGGGGCTACGAGCAGTACTTC. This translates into CASSPLRAGGGYEQYF.

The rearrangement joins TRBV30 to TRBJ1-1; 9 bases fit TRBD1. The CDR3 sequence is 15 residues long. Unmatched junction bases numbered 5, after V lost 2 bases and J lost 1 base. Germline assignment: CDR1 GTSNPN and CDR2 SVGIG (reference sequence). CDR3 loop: CAWSRGTGRNTEAFF. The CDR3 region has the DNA TGTGCCTGGAGTAGGGGGACAGGGAGGAACACTGAAGCTTTCTTT.

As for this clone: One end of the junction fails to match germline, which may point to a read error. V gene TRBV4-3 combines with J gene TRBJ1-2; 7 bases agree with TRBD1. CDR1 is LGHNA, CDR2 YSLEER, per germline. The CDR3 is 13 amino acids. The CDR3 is CASSEDRVEGYTF. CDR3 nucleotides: TGCGCCAGCAGCGAAGACAGGGTTGAAGGCTACACCTTC.

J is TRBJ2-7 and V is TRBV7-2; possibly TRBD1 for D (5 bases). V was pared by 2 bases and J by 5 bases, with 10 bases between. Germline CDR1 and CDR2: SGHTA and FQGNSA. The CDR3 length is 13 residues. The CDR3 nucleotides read TGTGCCAGCAGCTTACAGGGTATCAACGAGCAGTACTTC. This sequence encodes CASSLQGINEQYF.

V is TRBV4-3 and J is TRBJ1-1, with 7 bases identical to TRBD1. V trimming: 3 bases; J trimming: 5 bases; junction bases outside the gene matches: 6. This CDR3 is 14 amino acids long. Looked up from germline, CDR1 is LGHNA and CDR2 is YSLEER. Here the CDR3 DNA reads TGCGCCAGCAGCCAGTACACAGGGGTGACTGAAGCTTTCTTT. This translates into CASSQYTGVTEAFF.

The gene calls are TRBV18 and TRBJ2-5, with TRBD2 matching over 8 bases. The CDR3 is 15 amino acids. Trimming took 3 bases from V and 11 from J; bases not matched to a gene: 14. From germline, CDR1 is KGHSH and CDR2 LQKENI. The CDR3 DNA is TGTGCCAGCTCACCCGGTACGGGAGGGCCGGGTGAGCAGTACTTC. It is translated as CASSPGTGGPGEQYF.

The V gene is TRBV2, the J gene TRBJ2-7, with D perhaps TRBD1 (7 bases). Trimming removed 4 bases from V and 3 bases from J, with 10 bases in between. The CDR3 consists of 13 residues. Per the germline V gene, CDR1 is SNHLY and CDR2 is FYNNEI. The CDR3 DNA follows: TGTGCCAGCAGTGGCCAGGGGGGCTACGAGCAGTACTTC. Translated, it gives CASSGQGGYEQYF. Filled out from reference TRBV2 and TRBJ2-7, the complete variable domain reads EPEVTQTPSHQVTQMGQEVILRCVPISNHLYFYWYRQILGQKVEFLVSFYNNEISEKSEIFDDQFSVERPDGSNFTLKIRSTKLEDSAMYFCASSGQGGYEQYFGPGTRLTVT.

The CDR3 protein is CASALLRGAGNEQFF. The CDR3, as DNA: TGTGCCAGCGCACTCCTACGTGGGGCTGGCAATGAGCAGTTCTTC. The chain is built from TRBV5-5 and TRBJ2-1; possibly TRBD1 for D (5 bases). This CDR3 is built from 15 residues. V lost 7 bases to trimming and J lost 6 bases, with 20 bases between them. The germline CDR1 and CDR2 sequences are SGHKS and YYEKEE (reference sequence).